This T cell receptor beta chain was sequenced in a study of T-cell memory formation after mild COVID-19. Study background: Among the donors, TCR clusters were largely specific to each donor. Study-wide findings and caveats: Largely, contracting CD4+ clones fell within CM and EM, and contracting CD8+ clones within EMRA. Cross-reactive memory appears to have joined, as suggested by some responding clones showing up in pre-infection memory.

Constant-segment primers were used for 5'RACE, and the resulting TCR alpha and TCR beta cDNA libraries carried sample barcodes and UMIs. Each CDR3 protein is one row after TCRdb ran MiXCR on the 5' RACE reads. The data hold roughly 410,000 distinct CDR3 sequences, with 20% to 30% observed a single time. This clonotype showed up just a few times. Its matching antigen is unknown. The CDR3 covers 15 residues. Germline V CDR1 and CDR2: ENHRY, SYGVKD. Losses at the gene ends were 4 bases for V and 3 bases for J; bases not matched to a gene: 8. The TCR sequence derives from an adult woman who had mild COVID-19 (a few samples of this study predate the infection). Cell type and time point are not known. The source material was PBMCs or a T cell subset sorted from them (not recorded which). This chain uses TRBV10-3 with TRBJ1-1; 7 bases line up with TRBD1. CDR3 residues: CAISASGQIYTEAFF. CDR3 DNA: TGTGCCATCAGTGCCTCGGGACAGATTTACACTGAAGCTTTCTTT.